This T cell receptor (beta chain) came from a study of blood T cell repertoires in COVID-19. About the research overall: The United States, Italy and Spain provided the acute and convalescent COVID-19 samples.

In the authors' workflow: Counts of nucleated cells, estimated from reference gene primer amplification, were obtained. The table came from immunoSEQ multiplex PCR; TCRdb's copy has only in-frame clones and leaves some out. That table is the source of V, J and clone size, and D and trimming were worked out from the DNA. Here the sample spans under 300,000 clones, around 86% being singletons. Cohorts were determined from participant-reported clinical history. Recovered status applied to Cohort 3 donors who had two consecutive negative PCRs. It also applied to those with clearance or with symptom resolution. Note on this clone: Other DNA sequences in this specimen translate into the identical CDR3.

The source of this sequence is a woman aged 50 to 60 who had recovered from COVID-19. The sequenced material came from PBMCs or T cells enriched from blood (not recorded which).

DNA of the CDR3: TGTGCCAGCAGCTTGGCAGGGACCTACGAGCAGTACTTC. Its translation is CASSLAGTYEQYF. The V call is TRBV7-8, the J call TRBJ2-7; TRBD1 is a possible D gene (5 bases). This CDR3 region has 13 residues. The V end lost 3 bases, the J end lost 2 bases, and 8 bases lay between the germline ends. Germline CDR1 SGHVS, CDR2 FQNEAQ.